This paragraph covers one TCR beta chain sequence. The sample comes from a study of T cell responses to AZD1222 COVID-19 vaccine. This CDR3 spans 11 amino acids. Trimming removed 7 bases at V and 2 bases at J, with 4 bases between. Germline V gives CDR1 SNHLY, CDR2 FYNNEI. Only in-frame clones appear in the TCRdb table, and some are missing; sequencing was by immunoSEQ multiplex PCR. The table has 110,000 or so clones, around nine tenths seen once. This chain uses TRBV2 with TRBJ2-3; D remains unclear. This specimen was peripheral blood, taken 28 days after the second AZD1222 dose. The TCR sequence derives from an adult who received the AZD1222 COVID-19 vaccine. CDR3 sequence reads: CASKATDTQYF. The CDR3 bases are TGTGCCAGCAAGGCCACAGATACGCAGTATTTT.